The 18 T cell receptor beta chains below all came from one sample that was sequenced in a study of cytomegalovirus exposure and HLA in healthy donors. PCR amplification relied on 60 Vbeta primers (plus 13 Jbeta primers). The data were produced by immunoSEQ multiplex PCR, yet TCRdb's version contains in-frame clones alone and is incomplete. This table has 160,000 or so clones, roughly 75% appearing once. Specimen: PBMCs. These receptors originate from a man between 35 and 55 years old in good health and CMV-seronegative.

The J gene is TRBJ1-2, the V gene TRBV21-1. TRBV21-1 is a listed pseudogene. The CDR3 has 15 amino acids. The DNA for the CDR3 is TGTGCCAGCAGCTCCCGGTGGAGGGCCGCTAGGGGCTACACCTTC. It translates to CASSSRWRAARGYTF.

This sequence joins TRBV10-3 and TRBJ1-2; 8 positions match TRBD1. Per germline, CDR1 ENHRY and CDR2 SYGVKD. CDR3 length: 14 amino acids. The ends lost 4 bases at V and 1 base at J; junction bases unmatched: 2. The CDR3 here is CAISATGGNYGYTF. In nucleotides, the CDR3 is TGTGCCATCAGTGCTACAGGGGGTAACTATGGCTACACCTTC.

The chain combines TRBV14 with TRBJ2-5; D is ambiguous. The germline V gene encodes CDR1 SGHDN and CDR2 FVKESK. The V end was cut by 1 base, the J end by 6 bases, with 12 bases between. The CDR3 contains 14 residues. CDR3 region: CASSQGPVLQTQYF. CDR3 nucleotides: TGTGCCAGCAGCCAAGGCCCAGTGTTGCAGACCCAGTACTTC.

The chain carries TRBV5-6 and TRBJ2-5; possible D gene TRBD2, 5 bases. The J call is uncertain, as TRBJ2-7 better fits the DNA end. Per the germline V gene, CDR1 is SGHDT and CDR2 is YYEEEE. The CDR3 spans 13 residues. CDR3 DNA: TGTGCCAGCAGTTTTCGGGACTCCTACGAGCAGTACTTC. It is translated as CASSFRDSYEQYF.

This chain links TRBV7-2 with TRBJ1-5; TRBD1 matches 10 bases. Germline V gives CDR1 SGHTA, CDR2 FQGNSA. The ends lost 2 bases at V and 1 base at J; junction bases unmatched: 8. The CDR3 runs 18 residues. CDR3 residues: CASSLTRQGAVSNQPQHF. DNA of the CDR3: TGTGCCAGCAGCTTAACCCGACAGGGGGCGGTAAGCAATCAGCCCCAGCATTTT.

The gene calls are TRBV30 and TRBJ2-7; 13 positions agree with TRBD2. This CDR3 is built from 14 residues. The J segment lost 5 bases and the V segment lost 3 bases, leaving 4 bases of the junction unmatched. In germline, CDR1 is GTSNPN, CDR2 SVGIG (reference sequence). This CDR3 reads CAWSRTSGGHEQYF. The CDR3 bases are TGTGCCTGGAGCCGGACTAGCGGGGGCCACGAGCAGTACTTC.

This clone was seen only a few times. The V gene is TRBV2, the J gene TRBJ2-1, with TRBD2 matching over 9 bases. The V segment lost 7 bases and the J segment 12 bases; nucleotides outside the gene matches: 4. Germline V lookup: CDR1 SNHLY, CDR2 FYNNEI. The CDR3 totals 11 residues. CDR3 bases: TGTGCCAGCACCGGACTAGCGAGGCAGTTCTTC. This sequence encodes CASTGLARQFF. Supplemented by reference TRBV2 and TRBJ2-1, the full variable domain reads EPEVTQTPSHQVTQMGQEVILRCVPISNHLYFYWYRQILGQKVEFLVSFYNNEISEKSEIFDDQFSVERPDGSNFTLKIRSTKLEDSAMYFCASTGLARQFFGPGTRLTVL.

The chain combines TRBV6-5 with TRBJ1-4, with a possible D match to TRBD1 (5 bases). This CDR3 region has 15 residues. Trimming pared 6 bases from V and 0 bases from J, leaving 11 bases between. Germline V lookup: CDR1 MNHEY, CDR2 SVGAGI. CDR3: CASRREGATNEKLFF. The CDR3 nucleotides are TGTGCCAGCAGACGTGAAGGGGCAACTAATGAAAAACTGTTTTTT.

J is TRBJ1-6 and V is TRBV7-2, with D tentatively TRBD1 (6 bases). The CDR3 consists of 19 residues. The V gene's germline CDR1 is SGHTA and CDR2 FQGNSA. The germline V and J ends were trimmed by 1 base and 0 bases, with 16 bases remaining between them. CDR3 amino acids: CASSLGRGLISSYNSPLHF. Written as DNA, the CDR3 is TGTGCCAGCAGCTTAGGCAGGGGTTTGATTAGCTCCTATAATTCACCCCTCCACTTT.

This sequence joins TRBV27 and TRBJ1-5; tentatively, D is TRBD1 (6 bases). This CDR3 is 14 amino acids long. V was shortened by 3 bases and J by 4 bases, with 10 bases between the two germline ends. Germline lookup yields CDR1 MNHEY and CDR2 SMNVEV (reference sequence). The CDR3 DNA follows: TGTGCCAGCAGTTTGGGACAAACAAATCAGCCCCAGCATTTT. Protein: CASSLGQTNQPQHF.

The chain carries TRBV4-3 and TRBJ2-5; 9 bases agree with TRBD2. In germline, CDR1 is LGHNA, CDR2 YSLEER. V was clipped by 4 bases and J by 4 bases; unmatched bases: 13. The length of the CDR3 is 17 residues. The CDR3 sequence: CASSPQGGAGGRETQYF. The CDR3 DNA follows: TGCGCCAGCAGCCCCCAAGGTGGAGCGGGGGGTCGAGAGACCCAGTACTTC.

The V call is TRBV7-8, the J call TRBJ2-1, with D uncertain. Germline V CDR1 and CDR2: SGHVS, FQNEAQ. V was pared by 4 bases and J by 0 bases, with 7 bases between. The CDR3 is 14 amino acids. Written as DNA, the CDR3 is TGTGCCAGCAGCTCCTATGGCTCCTACAATGAGCAGTTCTTC. This gives the protein CASSSYGSYNEQFF.

The chain has TRBV4-1 and TRBJ2-5; no clear D. The CDR3 contains 14 residues. Germline V lookup: CDR1 MGHRA, CDR2 YSYEKL. V was pared by 0 bases and J by 1 base, with 6 bases between. CDR3 sequence (DNA): TGCGCCAGCAGCCAAGACCCCAGCCAAGAGACCCAGTACTTC. Translating it yields CASSQDPSQETQYF.

The CDR3 DNA is TGTGCCAGCAGTCGTAGCGTCGGAACAGATACGCAGTATTTT. This codes for CASSRSVGTDTQYF. The genes are TRBV6-5 and TRBJ2-3, with D perhaps matching TRBD2 (5 bases). The CDR3 length is 14 residues. Germline V lookup: CDR1 MNHEY, CDR2 SVGAGI. Trimming pared 5 bases from V and 3 bases from J, leaving 12 bases between.

The rearrangement joins TRBV7-9 to TRBJ2-7; 7 bases agree with TRBD2. Germline values: CDR1 SEHNR, CDR2 FQNEAQ (reference sequence). The CDR3 spans 15 residues. V lost 1 base, J lost 3 bases, and 6 bases stayed unmatched. The CDR3 bases are TGTGCCAGCAGCTTAGTCGGCAGGGAGGGCTACGAGCAGTACTTC. Protein: CASSLVGREGYEQYF.

The chain recombines TRBV7-2 with TRBJ2-7, with D maybe TRBD1 (6 bases). The CDR3 extends over 14 amino acids. Germline lookup yields CDR1 SGHTA and CDR2 FQGNSA. Trimming stripped 4 bases from V and 7 bases from J, with 17 bases between. Written as DNA, the CDR3 is TGTGCCAGCAGCTCAACTCAGGGGACATGGGAGCAGTACTTC. Translation: CASSSTQGTWEQYF.

The V gene is TRBV27, the J gene TRBJ2-7; TRBD1 matches 8 bases. The CDR3 is made up of 14 amino acids. J gave up 3 bases and V 4 bases, and 5 bases lay outside the gene matches. In germline, CDR1 is MNHEY, CDR2 SMNVEV (reference sequence). CDR3: CASSSWDRNYEQYF. In DNA form, the CDR3 reads TGTGCCAGCAGTTCCTGGGACAGGAACTACGAGCAGTACTTC.

The CDR3 DNA sequence: TGTGCCTGGAGTACACAGGGTGAGACCCAGTACTTC. Its protein product is CAWSTQGETQYF. The V and J genes are TRBV30 and TRBJ2-5; D might be TRBD1 (6 bases). Trimming pared 2 bases from V and 5 bases from J, leaving 9 bases between. Per the germline V gene, CDR1 is GTSNPN and CDR2 is SVGIG (reference sequence). CDR3 size: 12 residues.